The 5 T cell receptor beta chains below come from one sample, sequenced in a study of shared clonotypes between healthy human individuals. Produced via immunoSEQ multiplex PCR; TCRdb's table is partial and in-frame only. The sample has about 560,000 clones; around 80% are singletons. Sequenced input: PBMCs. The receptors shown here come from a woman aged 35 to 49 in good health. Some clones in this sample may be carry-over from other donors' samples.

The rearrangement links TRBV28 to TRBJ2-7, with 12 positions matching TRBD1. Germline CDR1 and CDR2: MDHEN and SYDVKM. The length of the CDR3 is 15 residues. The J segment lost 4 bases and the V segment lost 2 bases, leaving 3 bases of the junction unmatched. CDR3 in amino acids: CASSLRGQGAYEQYF. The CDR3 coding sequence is TGTGCCAGCAGTTTAAGGGGACAGGGGGCTTACGAGCAGTACTTC.

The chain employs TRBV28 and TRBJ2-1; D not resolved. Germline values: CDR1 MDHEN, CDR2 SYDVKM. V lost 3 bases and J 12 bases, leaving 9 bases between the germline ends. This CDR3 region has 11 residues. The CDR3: CASSFFDAQFF. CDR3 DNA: TGTGCCAGCAGTTTTTTCGACGCGCAGTTCTTC.

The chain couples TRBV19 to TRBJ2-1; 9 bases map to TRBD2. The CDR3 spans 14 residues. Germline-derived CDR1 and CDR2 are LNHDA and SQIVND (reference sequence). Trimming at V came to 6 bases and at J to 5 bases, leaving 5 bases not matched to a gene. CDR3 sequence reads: CASRLAGDHNEQFF. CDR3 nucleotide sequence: TGTGCCAGTAGATTAGCGGGAGACCACAATGAGCAGTTCTTC.

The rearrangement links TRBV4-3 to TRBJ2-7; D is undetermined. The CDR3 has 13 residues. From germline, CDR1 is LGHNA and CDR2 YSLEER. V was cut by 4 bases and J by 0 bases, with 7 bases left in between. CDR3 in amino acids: CASSPGPSYEQYF. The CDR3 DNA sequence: TGCGCCAGCAGCCCCGGACCCTCCTACGAGCAGTACTTC.

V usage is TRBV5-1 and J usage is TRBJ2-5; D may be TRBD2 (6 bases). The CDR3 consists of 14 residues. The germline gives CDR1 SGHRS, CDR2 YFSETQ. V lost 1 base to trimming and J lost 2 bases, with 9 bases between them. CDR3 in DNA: TGCGCCAGCAGCTTGCGGCTAGCGCAAGAGACCCAGTACTTC. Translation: CASSLRLAQETQYF.